The 12 T cell receptor beta chains listed next were all sequenced from one sample in a study of blood T cell repertoires in COVID-19. Using immunoSEQ multiplex PCR, the repertoire was profiled, and TCRdb retains in-frame clones only, with some absent. The sample has 30,000 to 40,000 clones, 80% to 90% seen once. Sequencing input: peripheral blood. These receptors were obtained from a human donor in a cohort sampled during active COVID-19.

The J gene is TRBJ2-3, the V gene TRBV7-2; D might be TRBD2 (6 bases). CDR3 size: 14 residues. In germline, CDR1 is SGHTA, CDR2 FQGNSA. The V end was cut by 0 bases, the J end by 4 bases, with 8 bases between. The CDR3 bases are TGTGCCAGCAGCTTAGCGGCGGGGTCAGATACGCAGTATTTT. Its protein product is CASSLAAGSDTQYF.

This sequence joins TRBV28 and TRBJ1-5; D ambiguous. This CDR3 region has 14 residues. Germline V lookup: CDR1 MDHEN, CDR2 SYDVKM. V lost 6 bases, J lost 0 bases, and 9 bases lay in between. The CDR3 loop is CASSTTFSNQPQHF. In nucleotides, the CDR3 is TGTGCCAGCAGCACAACCTTTAGCAATCAGCCCCAGCATTTT.

The rearrangement links TRBV6-6 to TRBJ1-2, with 8 bases lining up with TRBD1. V was clipped by 4 bases and J by 2 bases; unmatched bases: 3. CDR3 length: 14 amino acids. Germline V lookup: CDR1 MNHNY, CDR2 SVGAGI (reference sequence). The CDR3 spells CASSSGTGNYGYTF. The CDR3 DNA follows: TGTGCCAGCAGTTCCGGGACAGGCAACTATGGCTACACCTTC.

The rearrangement joins TRBV27 to TRBJ2-6; D not resolved. Per the germline V gene, CDR1 is MNHEY and CDR2 is SMNVEV (reference sequence). The CDR3 runs to 15 residues. V lost 3 bases, J lost 0 bases, and 6 bases lay in between. The CDR3 DNA follows: TGTGCCAGCAGTTTTCTCCTCTCTGGGGCCAACGTCCTGACTTTC. Its protein product is CASSFLLSGANVLTF.

This chain joins TRBV13 and TRBJ1-1; D remains ambiguous. The CDR3 length is 11 residues. Deletions cut 6 bases from V and 8 bases from J, with 10 bases between. Germline lookup yields CDR1 PRHDT and CDR2 FYEKMQ (reference sequence). The CDR3 DNA reads as TGTGCCAGCAGACGACACCTAGAAGCTTTCTTT. It translates to CASRRHLEAFF.

In DNA form, the CDR3 reads TGTGCCAGCAGTTCGCCGGAAGCGGGGGGATACAATGAGCAGTTCTTC. This translates into CASSSPEAGGYNEQFF. V usage is TRBV6-2 or TRBV6-3 and J usage is TRBJ2-1; 9 bases are shared with TRBD2. There are 16 residues in the CDR3. Germline V gene sequence: CDR1 MNHEY, CDR2 SVGEGT. The V gene end was trimmed by 4 bases and the J gene end by 4 bases; junction bases not matched to a gene: 8.

The chain couples TRBV14 to TRBJ2-7; 8 bases are a match to TRBD2. From germline, CDR1 is SGHDN and CDR2 FVKESK. The length of the CDR3 is 22 residues. Losses at the gene ends were 0 bases for V and 2 bases for J; bases not matched to a gene: 24. The CDR3 here is CASSQDRMERGTSGLLAYEQYF. In DNA, the CDR3 is TGTGCCAGCAGCCAAGATCGGATGGAACGGGGAACTAGCGGCCTCTTGGCCTACGAGCAGTACTTC. The complete variable domain, with remaining parts taken from reference TRBV14 and TRBJ2-7, reads EAGVTQFPSHSVIEKGQTVTLRCDPISGHDNLYWYRRVMGKEIKFLLHFVKESKQDESGMPNNRFLAERTGGTYSTLKVQPAELEDSGVYFCASSQDRMERGTSGLLAYEQYFGPGTRLTVT.

The chain uses TRBV19 and TRBJ2-5, with 7 bases that match TRBD2. Per the germline V gene, CDR1 is LNHDA and CDR2 is SQIVND (reference sequence). V shed 5 bases, J shed 1 base, and the junction held 10 bases outside the gene matches. This CDR3 is 16 amino acids long. The CDR3 region is CASSGGGARTQETQYF. The CDR3 bases are TGTGCCAGTAGTGGGGGAGGGGCCCGTACCCAAGAGACCCAGTACTTC.

The gene calls are TRBV24-1 and TRBJ2-1, with a possible D match to TRBD2 (6 bases). CDR3 length: 14 amino acids. Trimming pared 4 bases from V and 8 bases from J, leaving 14 bases between. Germline values: CDR1 KGHDR, CDR2 SFDVKD. The CDR3: CATSDPGRGHEQFF. Written as DNA, the CDR3 is TGTGCCACCAGTGACCCGGGGCGGGGACATGAGCAGTTCTTC.

The chain couples TRBV7-2 to TRBJ1-6; D uncertain. Germline CDR1 and CDR2: SGHTA and FQGNSA. This CDR3 spans 16 amino acids. The V gene lost 5 bases and the J gene lost 5 bases, with 16 bases spanning the gap. The DNA for the CDR3 is TGTGCCAGCAGCCTACCGGCCGGGAGAAATAATTCACCCCTCCACTTT. This sequence encodes CASSLPAGRNNSPLHF.

The genes are TRBV7-6 and TRBJ2-1, with TRBD2 as a possible D gene (6 bases). The CDR3 is made up of 16 amino acids. Deletions cut 4 bases from V and 12 bases from J, with 25 bases between. Looked up from germline, CDR1 is SGHVS and CDR2 is FNYEAQ. The CDR3 is CASSSSRTPRNSGQFF. The CDR3 DNA follows: TGTGCCAGCAGCTCGTCCCGGACACCGCGGAATAGCGGGCAGTTCTTC.

This clone was found once. V usage is TRBV5-4 and J usage is TRBJ2-2; the match to TRBD1 covers 9 bases. V was clipped by 3 bases and J by 1 base; unmatched bases: 1. Germline V gene data show CDR1 as SGHNT and CDR2 as YYREEE (reference sequence). This CDR3 spans 15 amino acids. The CDR3 here is CASSWGQGNTGELFF. CDR3 coding DNA: TGTGCCAGCAGCTGGGGACAGGGGAACACCGGGGAGCTGTTTTTT.